A selection of T cell receptor beta chains follows, all from one sample in a study of T cells in Graves' hyperthyroidism and ophthalmopathy. TCRdb used MiXCR to reprocess the multiplex PCR reads, holding one entry per CDR3 protein. The table records about half a million distinct CDR3 sequences, less than 25% of them present only once. The sequenced sample consisted of blood. Receptor source: a woman aged 25-40 years with Graves' ophthalmopathy. Each CDR3 is given with its conserved first and last residue. D genes are given only for firm matches. The size of a clone is reported for some rows only, either as once, few or many, or as a class for expanded clones.

clone size: many
D gene: -
V gene: TRBV11-2
J gene: TRBJ2-7
CDR3 protein: CASSLEQRDAAYEQYF
CDR3 DNA: TGTGCCAGCAGCTTAGAACAGAGGGACGCAGCCTACGAGCAGTACTTC

clone size: many
D gene: -
V gene: TRBV20-1
J gene: TRBJ2-5
CDR3 protein: CSAPRGGKETQYF
CDR3 DNA: TGCAGTGCTCCCCGTGGAGGGAAAGAGACCCAGTACTTC

clone size: -
D gene: TRBD1
V gene: TRBV18
J gene: TRBJ2-7
CDR3 protein: CASSEDRAEQYF
CDR3 DNA: TGTGCCAGCTCAGAGGACAGGGCCGAGCAGTACTTC

clone size: -
D gene: TRBD2
V gene: TRBV29-1
J gene: TRBJ2-7
CDR3 protein: CSVELAGGPIEGQYF
CDR3 DNA: TGCAGCGTTGAACTAGCGGGAGGCCCCATCGAAGGGCAGTACTTC

clone size: many
D gene: TRBD1
V gene: TRBV2
J gene: TRBJ1-1
CDR3 protein: CASKGTGTEAFF
CDR3 DNA: TGTGCCAGCAAAGGGACAGGCACTGAAGCTTTCTTT

clone size: few
D gene: TRBD2
V gene: TRBV11-1
J gene: TRBJ2-7
CDR3 protein: CASSRTSGGQNSYEQYF
CDR3 DNA: TGTGCCAGCAGCCGGACTAGCGGGGGGCAAAACTCCTACGAGCAGTACTTC

clone size: many
D gene: -
V gene: TRBV20-1
J gene: TRBJ2-7
CDR3 protein: CSARDHWDLTYEQYF
CDR3 DNA: TGCAGTGCTAGAGATCATTGGGACTTGACCTACGAGCAGTACTTC

clone size: many
D gene: TRBD1
V gene: TRBV18
J gene: TRBJ1-3
CDR3 protein: CASSPDRGGNTIYF
CDR3 DNA: TGTGCCAGCTCGCCGGACAGGGGAGGAAACACCATATATTTT

clone size: -
D gene: -
V gene: TRBV20-1
J gene: TRBJ1-3
CDR3 protein: CSAASGPPGNTIYF
CDR3 DNA: TGCAGTGCCGCATCAGGGCCCCCTGGAAACACCATATATTTT

clone size: few
D gene: -
V gene: TRBV7-2
J gene: TRBJ2-7
CDR3 protein: CASSLLPHPEYEQYF
CDR3 DNA: TGTGCCAGCAGCTTATTGCCCCATCCGGAATACGAGCAGTACTTC

clone size: -
D gene: TRBD1
V gene: TRBV20-1
J gene: TRBJ2-7
CDR3 protein: CSASYGTEGQEQYF
CDR3 DNA: TGCAGTGCTAGCTACGGGACCGAGGGACAGGAGCAGTACTTC

clone size: -
D gene: TRBD1
V gene: TRBV9
J gene: TRBJ1-2
CDR3 protein: CASRDDRGTSNYGYTF
CDR3 DNA: TGTGCCAGCAGAGACGACAGGGGGACCTCTAACTATGGCTACACCTTC

clone size: -
D gene: -
V gene: TRBV12-3/TRBV12-4
J gene: TRBJ1-1
CDR3 protein: CASSFRLRGALNTEAFF
CDR3 DNA: TGTGCCAGCAGTTTCCGCCTCAGAGGGGCCCTTAACACTGAAGCTTTCTTT

clone size: many
D gene: -
V gene: TRBV20-1
J gene: TRBJ1-1
CDR3 protein: CSALRGPGTEAFF
CDR3 DNA: TGCAGTGCTCTAAGGGGCCCAGGCACTGAAGCTTTCTTT

clone size: many
D gene: TRBD2
V gene: TRBV28
J gene: TRBJ2-5
CDR3 protein: CASRGRGLAGGPGETQYF
CDR3 DNA: TGTGCCAGCAGGGGTCGAGGACTAGCGGGAGGGCCGGGGGAGACCCAGTACTTC

clone size: -
D gene: TRBD1
V gene: TRBV6-1
J gene: TRBJ2-5
CDR3 protein: CASSRGGTGQETQYF
CDR3 DNA: TGTGCCAGCTCCCGTGGTGGGACAGGGCAAGAGACCCAGTACTTC

clone size: -
D gene: TRBD1
V gene: TRBV28
J gene: TRBJ1-5
CDR3 protein: CASSFKLDRGVQPQHF
CDR3 DNA: TGTGCCAGCAGTTTCAAACTTGACAGGGGGGTTCAGCCCCAGCATTTT

clone size: many
D gene: TRBD2
V gene: TRBV7-2
J gene: TRBJ2-5
CDR3 protein: CASSFSPGLGVDQYF
CDR3 DNA: TGTGCCAGCAGCTTTAGCCCCGGACTAGGTGTCGACCAGTACTTC

clone size: many
D gene: -
V gene: TRBV4-3
J gene: TRBJ2-7
CDR3 protein: CASSPRDGSYEQYF
CDR3 DNA: TGCGCCAGCAGCCCCCGGGACGGGAGTTACGAGCAGTACTTC

clone size: many
D gene: -
V gene: TRBV19
J gene: TRBJ1-1
CDR3 protein: CASRALDRFNTEAFF
CDR3 DNA: TGTGCCAGTAGGGCTCTCGACAGGTTCAACACTGAAGCTTTCTTT

clone size: many
D gene: -
V gene: TRBV6-5
J gene: TRBJ1-2
CDR3 protein: CASSREHNYGYTF
CDR3 DNA: TGTGCCAGCAGTCGGGAACATAACTATGGCTACACCTTC

clone size: -
D gene: -
V gene: TRBV9
J gene: TRBJ2-4
CDR3 protein: CASSVPGADIKYF
CDR3 DNA: TGTGCCAGCAGCGTACCGGGGGCGGACATTAAGTACTTC

clone size: few
D gene: -
V gene: TRBV20-1
J gene: TRBJ1-4
CDR3 protein: CSGENSGKLFF
CDR3 DNA: TGCAGTGGAGAGAACAGCGGAAAACTGTTTTTT

clone size: -
D gene: -
V gene: TRBV10-3
J gene: TRBJ1-2
CDR3 protein: CASQWTGGSLYGYTF
CDR3 DNA: TGTGCCTCCCAGTGGACTGGGGGGTCTCTCTATGGCTACACCTTC

clone size: few
D gene: -
V gene: TRBV4-1
J gene: TRBJ2-2
CDR3 protein: CASSQAGESVAGELFF
CDR3 DNA: TGCGCCAGCAGCCAAGCAGGGGAAAGCGTGGCGGGGGAGCTGTTTTTT

clone size: -
D gene: -
V gene: TRBV15
J gene: TRBJ1-3
CDR3 protein: CATSRDLQYSGNTIYF
CDR3 DNA: TGTGCCACCAGCAGAGATCTACAGTACTCTGGAAACACCATATATTTT